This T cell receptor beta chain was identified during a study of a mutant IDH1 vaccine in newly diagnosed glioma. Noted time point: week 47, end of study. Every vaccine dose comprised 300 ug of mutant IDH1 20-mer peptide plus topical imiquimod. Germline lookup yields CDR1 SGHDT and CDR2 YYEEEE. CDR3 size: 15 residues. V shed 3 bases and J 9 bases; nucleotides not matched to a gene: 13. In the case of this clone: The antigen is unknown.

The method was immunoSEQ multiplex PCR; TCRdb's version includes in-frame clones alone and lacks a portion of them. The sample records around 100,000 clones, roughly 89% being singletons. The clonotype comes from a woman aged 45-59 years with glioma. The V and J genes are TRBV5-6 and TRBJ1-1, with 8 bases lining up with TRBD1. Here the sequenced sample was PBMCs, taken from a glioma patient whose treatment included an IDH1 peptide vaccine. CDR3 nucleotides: TGTGCCAGCAGCTCACGGCCAGGGGGCGTTTTGAAAGCTTTCTTT. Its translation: CASSSRPGGVLKAFF.